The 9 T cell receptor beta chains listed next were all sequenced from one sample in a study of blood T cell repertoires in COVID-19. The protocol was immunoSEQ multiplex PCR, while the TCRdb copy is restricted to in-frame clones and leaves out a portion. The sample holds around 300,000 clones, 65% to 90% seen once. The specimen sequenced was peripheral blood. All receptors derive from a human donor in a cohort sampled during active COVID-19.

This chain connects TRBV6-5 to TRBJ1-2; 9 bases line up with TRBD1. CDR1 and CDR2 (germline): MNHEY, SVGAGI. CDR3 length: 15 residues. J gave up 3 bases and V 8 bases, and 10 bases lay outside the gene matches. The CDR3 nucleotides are TGTGCCAGCCAATCCGGGACAGGGCCACACTATGGCTACACCTTC. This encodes CASQSGTGPHYGYTF.

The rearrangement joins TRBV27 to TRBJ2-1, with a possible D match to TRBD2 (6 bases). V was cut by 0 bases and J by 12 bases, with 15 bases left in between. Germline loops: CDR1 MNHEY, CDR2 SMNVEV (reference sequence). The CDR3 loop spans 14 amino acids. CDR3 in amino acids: CASSLSRGLDRQFF. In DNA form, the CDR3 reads TGTGCCAGCAGTTTATCGCGGGGTCTGGATCGGCAGTTCTTC.

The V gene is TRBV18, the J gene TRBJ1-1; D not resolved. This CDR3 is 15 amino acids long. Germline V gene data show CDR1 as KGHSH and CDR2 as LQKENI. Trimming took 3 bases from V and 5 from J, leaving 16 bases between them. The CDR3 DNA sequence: TGTGCCAGCTCACCCCGTGTACAGCTATCTACTGAAGCTTTCTTT. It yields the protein CASSPRVQLSTEAFF.

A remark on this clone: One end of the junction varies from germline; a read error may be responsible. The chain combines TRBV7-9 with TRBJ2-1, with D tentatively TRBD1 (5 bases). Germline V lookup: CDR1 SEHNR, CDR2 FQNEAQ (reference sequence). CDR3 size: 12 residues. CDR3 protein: CASGHMGNGQFF. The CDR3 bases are TGTGCCAGCGGACATATGGGTAATGGGCAGTTCTTC.

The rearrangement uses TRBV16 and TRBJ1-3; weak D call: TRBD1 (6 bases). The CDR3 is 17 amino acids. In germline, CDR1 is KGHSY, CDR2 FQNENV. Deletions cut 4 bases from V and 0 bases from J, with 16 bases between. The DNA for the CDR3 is TGTGCCAGCAGCCGGCACAGGGATCGTGGCTCTGGAAACACCATATATTTT. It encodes CASSRHRDRGSGNTIYF.

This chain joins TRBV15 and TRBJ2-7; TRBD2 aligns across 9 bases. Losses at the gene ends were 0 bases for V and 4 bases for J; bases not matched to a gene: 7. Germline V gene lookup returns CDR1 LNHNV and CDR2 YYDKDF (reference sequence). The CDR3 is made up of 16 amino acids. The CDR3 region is CATSRDRASGKYEQYF. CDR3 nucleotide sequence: TGTGCCACCAGCAGAGATCGGGCTAGCGGGAAGTACGAGCAGTACTTC.

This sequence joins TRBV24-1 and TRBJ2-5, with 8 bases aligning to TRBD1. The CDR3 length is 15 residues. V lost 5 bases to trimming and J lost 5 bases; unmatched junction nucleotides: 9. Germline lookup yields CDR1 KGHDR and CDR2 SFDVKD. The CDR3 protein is CATSVNTGGRETQYF. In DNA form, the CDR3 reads TGTGCCACCAGTGTCAACACAGGGGGTCGGGAGACCCAGTACTTC.

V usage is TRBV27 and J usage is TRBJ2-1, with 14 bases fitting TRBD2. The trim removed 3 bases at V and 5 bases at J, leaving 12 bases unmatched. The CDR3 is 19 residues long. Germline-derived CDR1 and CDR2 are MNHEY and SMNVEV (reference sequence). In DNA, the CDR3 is TGTGCCAGCAGTTTGAAGCCGGGACTAGCGGGGGTTCAGGACAATGAGCAGTTCTTC. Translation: CASSLKPGLAGVQDNEQFF.

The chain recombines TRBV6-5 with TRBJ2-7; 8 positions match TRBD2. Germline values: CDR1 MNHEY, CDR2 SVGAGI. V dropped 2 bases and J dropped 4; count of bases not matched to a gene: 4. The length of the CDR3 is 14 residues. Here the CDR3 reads CASSYGTRGYEQYF. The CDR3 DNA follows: TGTGCCAGCAGTTACGGGACTAGGGGGTACGAGCAGTACTTC.